Following are 26 T cell receptor beta chains from one sample sequenced in a study of graft-versus-host responses after intestinal transplantation. These receptors are not linked to any known antigen. The method was immunoSEQ multiplex PCR; TCRdb's version includes in-frame clones alone and lacks a portion of them. This sample has 50,000 or so clones, with about nine tenths found just once. Source: unstimulated CD4+ T cells sorted from spleen or lymph node cells, taken before transplant. These receptors came from a human donor who was the organ donor for an intestinal transplant.

The chain employs TRBV28 and TRBJ1-5; 9 bases agree with TRBD1. Germline CDR1 reads MDHEN; CDR2 reads SYDVKM. The V and J ends lost 7 bases and 0 bases, in that order; junction bases with no gene match: 13. This CDR3 has 18 amino acids. The CDR3 nucleotides read TGTGCCAGCACACTCACCGGGACAGGGCTAATTAGCAATCAGCCCCAGCATTTT. This translates into CASTLTGTGLISNQPQHF.

V is TRBV5-1 and J is TRBJ2-1, with 8 nucleotides matching TRBD1. Germline CDR1 and CDR2: SGHRS and YFSETQ. This CDR3 comprises 14 residues. V gave up 4 bases and J gave up 6 bases; unmatched junction bases: 6. In DNA form, the CDR3 reads TGCGCCAGCAGCACCGGACAGGGTCTCAATGAGCAGTTCTTC. Translation gives CASSTGQGLNEQFF.

The V and J genes are TRBV4-3 and TRBJ2-2, with 9 bases that match TRBD2. Germline trimming cut 0 bases from V and 4 bases from J; bases unmatched to any gene: 6. In germline, CDR1 is LGHNA, CDR2 YSLEER. CDR3 length equals 17 residues. The CDR3 sequence is CASSQDPDSGSTGELFF. The CDR3 DNA sequence: TGCGCCAGCAGCCAAGATCCCGATAGCGGGAGCACCGGGGAGCTGTTTTTT.

The J gene is TRBJ2-5, the V gene TRBV7-2, with D possibly being TRBD1 (5 bases). Germline CDR1 reads SGHTA; CDR2 reads FQGNSA. V was cut by 5 bases and J by 1 base, with 8 bases left in between. The CDR3 extends over 13 amino acids. The CDR3 coding sequence is TGTGCCAGCAGCAATCAGGGCCAAGAGACCCAGTACTTC. Translated, it gives CASSNQGQETQYF.

V gene TRBV28 combines with J gene TRBJ2-7, with a tentative D call TRBD2 (5 bases). Germline CDR1 MDHEN, CDR2 SYDVKM. There are 14 residues in the CDR3. V lost 7 bases to trimming and J lost 1 base, with 14 bases between them. In DNA form, the CDR3 reads TGTGCCAGCACCCGAGGGAGAGTTTCCTACGAGCAGTACTTC. Its protein product is CASTRGRVSYEQYF.

The gene calls are TRBV7-3 and TRBJ2-3; D unresolved. Germline CDR1 reads SGHTA; CDR2 reads FQGTGA. V was shortened by 1 base and J by 2 bases, with 19 bases between the two germline ends. The CDR3 length is 18 residues. CDR3 sequence reads: CASSLNSTRSNDTDTQYF. The CDR3, as DNA: TGTGCCAGCAGCTTAAATTCTACCCGTTCTAATGACACAGATACGCAGTATTTT.

This chain uses TRBV21-1 with TRBJ1-1; the table's D call, TRBD1, was not checked against the DNA. TRBV21-1 is listed as a pseudogene. This CDR3 contains 14 residues. Here the CDR3 DNA reads TGTGCCAGCAGCAAGGACAGGGTGGAGACTGAAGCTTTCTTT. Translation: CASSKDRVETEAFF.

V is TRBV9 and J is TRBJ2-5, with TRBD1 identical over 7 bases. CDR1 is SGDLS, CDR2 YYNGEE, per germline. This CDR3 has 15 residues. V dropped 4 bases and J dropped 5; count of bases not matched to a gene: 11. In DNA, the CDR3 is TGTGCCAGCAGCTTCCAAACAGGGGCCGGGGAGACCCAGTACTTC. Translated: CASSFQTGAGETQYF.

This clone was recorded only once. V and J are TRBV6-5 and TRBJ2-3; 9 nucleotides line up with TRBD1. The germline V gene has CDR1 MNHEY and CDR2 SVGAGI. Unmatched junction bases numbered 7, after V lost 7 bases and J lost 2 bases. There are 15 residues in the CDR3. The CDR3 nucleotides read TGTGCCAGCAAGGGGACAGGGCTGGCCACAGATACGCAGTATTTT. Translation gives CASKGTGLATDTQYF.

This chain connects TRBV21-1 to TRBJ2-7; the DNA was not used to check the table's D call, TRBD2. TRBV21-1 is flagged as a pseudogene. The length of the CDR3 is 18 residues. The CDR3 nucleotides are TGTGCCAGCAGCAGGGGCCAGGGGGGACTAGCGGGAGGGTACGAGCAGTACTTC. Amino acid sequence: CASSRGQGGLAGGYEQYF.

The chain uses TRBV4-3 and TRBJ1-2, with D maybe TRBD1 (5 bases). V was trimmed by 0 bases and J by 0 bases, leaving 26 bases between them. Germline CDR1 and CDR2: LGHNA and YSLEER. The CDR3 runs 21 residues. CDR3: CASSQDPYQEGQGLSNYGYTF. CDR3 coding DNA: TGCGCCAGCAGCCAAGATCCATACCAAGAAGGCCAGGGACTTTCTAACTATGGCTACACCTTC.

This chain links TRBV28 with TRBJ2-4, with D possibly being TRBD2 (6 bases). The CDR3 totals 16 residues. Germline V CDR1 and CDR2: MDHEN, SYDVKM. V gave up 5 bases and J gave up 3 bases, with 17 bases separating them. Here the CDR3 DNA reads TGTGCCAGCAGTCCGCTTGGGTCGGGGGACAAAAACATTCAGTACTTC. Translation gives CASSPLGSGDKNIQYF.

The genes are TRBV30 and TRBJ2-2; D is perhaps TRBD1 (5 bases). CDR1 and CDR2 (germline): GTSNPN, SVGIG (reference sequence). The V and J ends lost 3 bases and 4 bases respectively, with 9 bases between them. The CDR3 contains 13 residues. The CDR3 sequence is CAWRGASTGELFF. DNA of the CDR3: TGTGCCTGGAGAGGGGCTAGCACCGGGGAGCTGTTTTTT.

The chain uses TRBV28 and TRBJ2-7; D is uncertain. The V end lost 5 bases, the J end lost 2 bases, and 10 bases lay between the germline ends. The CDR3 length is 13 residues. Germline V lookup: CDR1 MDHEN, CDR2 SYDVKM. CDR3 residues: CASSPLWPYEQYF. CDR3 sequence (DNA): TGTGCCAGCAGTCCCCTGTGGCCCTACGAGCAGTACTTC.

The J gene is TRBJ1-2, the V gene TRBV2; D ambiguous. CDR1 and CDR2 from the germline V gene are SNHLY and FYNNEI. Trimming removed 7 bases at V and 0 bases at J, with 9 bases between. This CDR3 is 13 amino acids long. The CDR3 sequence: CASIREPNYGYTF. Written as DNA, the CDR3 is TGTGCCAGCATTAGGGAGCCTAACTATGGCTACACCTTC.

The rearrangement uses TRBV28 and TRBJ2-5; D unresolved. The CDR3 is made up of 10 amino acids. Germline V gives CDR1 MDHEN, CDR2 SYDVKM. Deletions cut 5 bases from V and 4 bases from J, with 2 bases between. The CDR3 nucleotides read TGTGCCAGCAGTAGAGAGACCCAGTACTTC. Its protein is CASSRETQYF.

The J gene is TRBJ1-6, the V gene TRBV7-9, with D unclear. CDR3 size: 17 residues. Germline CDR1 and CDR2: SEHNR and FQNEAQ (reference sequence). The ends were cut back, 5 bases at V and 0 bases at J, with 14 bases in the middle. In DNA, the CDR3 is TGTGCCAGCAGCCCAGCCCGGGCGGTCTCCTATAATTCACCCCTCCACTTT. Translation: CASSPARAVSYNSPLHF.

The genes are TRBV30 and TRBJ2-4; the D is unclear. Near its end, the DNA agrees better with TRBJ2-5, so the J call may be wrong. Germline loops: CDR1 GTSNPN, CDR2 SVGIG (reference sequence). This CDR3 comprises 11 residues. In nucleotides, the CDR3 is TGTGCCTGGGCCCTACAGGAGACCCAGTACTTC. It is translated as CAWALQETQYF.

The rearrangement uses TRBV19 and TRBJ2-2; 12 nucleotides agree with TRBD2. In germline, CDR1 is LNHDA, CDR2 SQIVND (reference sequence). Trimming at V came to 6 bases and at J to 4 bases, leaving 0 bases not matched to a gene. The CDR3 has 14 residues. The CDR3 nucleotides read TGTGCCAGTAGGACTAGCGGGAGCACCGGGGAGCTGTTTTTT. This translates into CASRTSGSTGELFF.

The chain is built from TRBV4-3 and TRBJ1-2, with D possibly matching TRBD1 (5 bases). V was clipped by 0 bases and J by 4 bases, with 9 bases between them. There are 14 residues in the CDR3. Per the germline V gene, CDR1 is LGHNA and CDR2 is YSLEER. For the CDR3, the DNA is TGCGCCAGCAGCCAAGAATTCACAGGCTATGGCTACACCTTC. This gives the protein CASSQEFTGYGYTF.

This chain connects TRBV9 to TRBJ2-3; a weak D match, TRBD2 (6 bases). This CDR3 comprises 13 residues. V lost 3 bases and J lost 4, with 9 bases in between. Germline V CDR1 and CDR2: SGDLS, YYNGEE. DNA for the CDR3: TGTGCCAGCAGCGAGACGGGGGCAGATACGCAGTATTTT. Protein product: CASSETGADTQYF.

The rearrangement uses TRBV28 and TRBJ1-5; no clear D. This CDR3 spans 12 amino acids. Germline CDR1 MDHEN, CDR2 SYDVKM. Trimming pared 5 bases from V and 3 bases from J, leaving 5 bases between. Written as DNA, the CDR3 is TGTGCCAGCAGTCCGACCAATCAGCCCCAGCATTTT. It translates to CASSPTNQPQHF.

The chain links TRBV28 to TRBJ2-3; 10 bases fit TRBD2. The CDR3 contains 15 residues. The junction had 4 bases not matched to a gene; V was cut back by 5 bases and J by 2 bases. Germline CDR1 and CDR2: MDHEN and SYDVKM. CDR3: CASSPLAGNTDTQYF. The CDR3 nucleotides read TGTGCCAGCAGTCCACTAGCGGGAAACACAGATACGCAGTATTTT.

J is TRBJ2-2 and V is TRBV28; 10 nucleotides line up with TRBD1. This CDR3 contains 16 residues. V was clipped by 5 bases and J by 4 bases; unmatched bases: 7. Germline V CDR1 and CDR2: MDHEN, SYDVKM. In DNA, the CDR3 is TGTGCCAGCAGTCTCGACAGGGGGCCGGTCACCGGGGAGCTGTTTTTT. This sequence encodes CASSLDRGPVTGELFF.

The V gene is TRBV7-8, the J gene TRBJ2-5; D may be TRBD2 (6 bases). Trimming took 6 bases from V and 2 from J, leaving 19 bases between them. The CDR3 covers 16 residues. Germline CDR1 SGHVS, CDR2 FQNEAQ. The CDR3: CASRRRAGTLQETQYF. The CDR3 DNA reads TGTGCCAGCAGGCGACGAGCCGGGACTCTGCAAGAGACCCAGTACTTC.

The rearrangement joins TRBV28 to TRBJ2-1, with 7 bases that match TRBD2. Germline CDR1 MDHEN, CDR2 SYDVKM. The CDR3 length is 16 residues. Trimming cost V 4 bases and J 9 bases; bases outside gene matches: 15. CDR3 DNA: TGTGCCAGCAGTTCGCCGGGGAGCGGGGCGTGGGGTGAGCAGTTCTTC. Residues: CASSSPGSGAWGEQFF.